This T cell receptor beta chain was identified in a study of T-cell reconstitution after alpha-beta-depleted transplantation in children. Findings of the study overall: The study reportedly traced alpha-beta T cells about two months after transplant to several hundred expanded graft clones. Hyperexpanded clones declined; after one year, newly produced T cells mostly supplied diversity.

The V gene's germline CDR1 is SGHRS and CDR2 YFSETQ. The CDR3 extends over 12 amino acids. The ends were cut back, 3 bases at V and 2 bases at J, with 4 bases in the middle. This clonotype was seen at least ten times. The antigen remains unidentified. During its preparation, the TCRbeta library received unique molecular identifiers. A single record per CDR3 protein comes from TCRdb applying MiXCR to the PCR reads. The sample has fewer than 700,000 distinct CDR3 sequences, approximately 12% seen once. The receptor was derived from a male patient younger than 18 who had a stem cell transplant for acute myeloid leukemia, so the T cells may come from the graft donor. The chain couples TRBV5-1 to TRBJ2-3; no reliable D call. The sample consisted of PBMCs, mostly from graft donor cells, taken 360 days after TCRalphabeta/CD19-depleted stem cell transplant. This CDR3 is CASSWDTDTQYF. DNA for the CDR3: TGCGCCAGCAGCTGGGACACAGATACGCAGTATTTT.